The source of this T cell receptor beta chain is a study of T cell changes during pregnancy in multiple sclerosis. This CDR3 region has 15 residues. V gave up 5 bases and J gave up 2 bases, with 14 bases separating them. The germline V gene encodes CDR1 SGHTA and CDR2 FQGNSA. Libraries were prepared by immunoSEQ multiplex PCR; TCRdb keeps only in-frame clonotypes and omits some of them. Of 75,000 to 95,000 clones in the sample, 75% to 95% were seen once. This TCR came from a female donor with multiple sclerosis, enrolled in a pregnancy study. V and J are TRBV7-2 and TRBJ2-3, with D tentatively TRBD2 (6 bases). The sample was peripheral blood, taken before pregnancy. In DNA form, the CDR3 reads TGTGCCAGCAGCCCTTGGGACTTCGACACAGATACGCAGTATTTT. As protein: CASSPWDFDTDTQYF.